The rows below give T cell receptor beta chains drawn from one sample of a study of identical twins. TCRdb analysed the 5' RACE reads with MiXCR anew, one entry per CDR3 protein. The sample has some 710,000 distinct CDR3 sequences, around 6.1% seen once; the top ten hold 1.5% to 2%. Sequencing was carried out using naive T cells sorted from blood. Source of these receptors: a young man in good health. The CDR3 runs from the conserved cysteine through the conserved F or W. The D gene is left open where the match is weak. Part of the rows lack a size; the others show once, few, many or a class for expanded clones.

D	V	size	J	CDR3	DNA
TRBD2	TRBV27	many	TRBJ2-1	CASSFRTSGQHEQFF	TGTGCCAGCAGTTTTAGGACTAGCGGGCAGCATGAGCAGTTCTTC
TRBD1	TRBV27	many	TRBJ2-3	CASSPRTGGSTDTQYF	TGTGCCAGCAGTCCACGGACAGGGGGAAGCACAGATACGCAGTATTTT
.	TRBV29-1	many	TRBJ2-7	CSGGESYEQYF	TGCAGCGGGGGGGAGTCCTACGAGCAGTACTTC
TRBD2	TRBV7-9	many	TRBJ2-3	CASTPGLAGGDTQYF	TGTGCCAGCACCCCGGGACTAGCGGGAGGGGATACGCAGTATTTT
.	TRBV6-1	.	TRBJ2-3	CASSVRGDPSTDTQYF	TGTGCCAGCAGCGTACGCGGGGACCCTAGCACAGATACGCAGTATTTT
.	TRBV4-3	few	TRBJ2-1	CASSQKPQGGYNEQFF	TGCGCCAGCAGCCAAAAACCCCAAGGGGGCTACAATGAGCAGTTCTTC
.	TRBV7-9	.	TRBJ2-1	CASSRDLSHEQFF	TGTGCCAGCAGCCGGGACTTATCTCATGAGCAGTTCTTC
TRBD1	TRBV12-3/TRBV12-4	many	TRBJ1-5	CASRQGPQPQHF	TGTGCAAGCCGACAGGGTCCTCAGCCCCAGCATTTT
.	TRBV5-5	many	TRBJ2-2	CASRNGSRNTGELFF	TGTGCCAGCAGGAATGGGAGTCGGAACACCGGGGAGCTGTTTTTT
TRBD1	TRBV11-3	few	TRBJ2-1	CASSLVGDSNNEQFF	TGTGCCAGCAGCTTAGTGGGGGACAGCAACAATGAGCAGTTCTTC
TRBD2	TRBV10-3	many	TRBJ2-5	CAISTSGRSVETQYF	TGTGCCATCTCGACTAGCGGGAGAAGTGTGGAGACCCAGTACTTC
TRBD2	TRBV4-2	few	TRBJ2-5	CASSRQRTRKNLQETQYF	TGTGCCAGCAGTCGGCAGCGGACTAGAAAGAACCTCCAAGAGACCCAGTACTTC
.	TRBV7-3	.	TRBJ2-3	CASSYPIRVPTDTQYF	TGTGCCAGCAGCTACCCGATACGGGTGCCCACAGATACGCAGTATTTT
.	TRBV12-3/TRBV12-4	many	TRBJ2-7	CASSRPGGEQYF	TGTGCCAGCAGCCGTCCAGGGGGGGAGCAGTACTTC
.	TRBV29-1	many	TRBJ2-5	CSVAWGVGRETQYF	TGCAGCGTGGCCTGGGGGGTGGGCCGGGAGACCCAGTACTTC
.	TRBV7-6	.	TRBJ2-1	CASSLGLNRANEQFF	TGTGCCAGCAGCTTAGGGCTAAACAGGGCCAATGAGCAGTTCTTC
TRBD2	TRBV7-2	many	TRBJ2-1	CASTLSGTKQFF	TGTGCCAGCACCCTTAGCGGGACGAAGCAGTTCTTC
TRBD1	TRBV29-1	many	TRBJ1-1	CSVLGQGVSAFF	TGCAGCGTTCTCGGACAGGGCGTTTCGGCTTTCTTT
.	TRBV13	many	TRBJ2-2	CASSQPGPQRAGELFF	TGTGCCAGCAGCCAACCGGGACCGCAGAGGGCCGGGGAGCTGTTTTTT
TRBD2	TRBV14	once	TRBJ2-1	CASSQRSGSSNEQFF	TGTGCCAGCAGCCAACGTAGCGGGAGTTCTAATGAGCAGTTCTTC
.	TRBV12-3/TRBV12-4	.	TRBJ1-2	CASSLGVSRLRGYTF	TGTGCCAGCAGTTTGGGGGTCTCCAGGCTCCGCGGCTACACCTTC
.	TRBV12-3/TRBV12-4	once	TRBJ2-1	CASSFLAKQFF	TGTGCCAGCAGTTTTCTGGCCAAGCAGTTCTTC
TRBD1	TRBV12-3/TRBV12-4	many	TRBJ2-1	CASRPGQGAYNEQFF	TGTGCCAGCAGACCTGGACAGGGGGCCTACAATGAGCAGTTCTTC
.	TRBV12-3/TRBV12-4	.	TRBJ1-6	CASRTGLDRPNSPLHF	TGTGCCAGCAGAACGGGACTGGACAGACCGAATTCACCCCTCCACTTT
TRBD2	TRBV5-1	few	TRBJ2-1	CASSLRDMGTSGPLRVPYNEQFF	TGCGCCAGCAGCCTCCGGGACATGGGGACTAGCGGGCCCCTGCGGGTCCCCTACAATGAGCAGTTCTTC
.	TRBV6-2/TRBV6-3	many	TRBJ1-1	CASSYSAPEAFF	TGTGCCAGCAGTTACTCGGCCCCTGAAGCTTTCTTT
.	TRBV7-2	.	TRBJ1-3	CASSLGQGSGNTIYF	TGTGCCAGCAGCTTAGGGCAGGGCTCTGGAAACACCATATATTTT
.	TRBV10-3	few	TRBJ2-5	CAISEIQLTPRIQETQYF	TGTGCCATCAGTGAGATTCAGTTGACCCCCCGAATCCAAGAGACCCAGTACTTC
TRBD1	TRBV27	.	TRBJ1-5	CASRRTGAQPQHF	TGTGCCAGCAGAAGGACAGGGGCTCAGCCCCAGCATTTT
.	TRBV20-1	few	TRBJ2-5	CSARSLLGGQETQYF	TGCAGTGCCAGATCCCTCTTGGGAGGCCAAGAGACCCAGTACTTC
.	TRBV6-1	many	TRBJ2-6	CASSPGFWISDSGANVLTF	TGTGCCAGCAGCCCCGGGTTCTGGATTTCAGACTCTGGGGCCAACGTCCTGACTTTC
.	TRBV19	.	TRBJ2-2	CASREQGILNTGELFF	TGTGCCAGTAGAGAACAGGGAATATTGAACACCGGGGAGCTGTTTTTT
.	TRBV20-1	.	TRBJ2-3	CSARVGGPNTQYF	TGCAGTGCTAGGGTTGGGGGGCCGAATACGCAGTATTTT
.	TRBV2	few	TRBJ2-3	CANQRGTSTDTQYF	TGTGCCAACCAAAGAGGAACCTCCACAGATACGCAGTATTTT
.	TRBV7-9	few	TRBJ2-5	CASPVGETQYF	TGTGCCAGCCCAGTAGGAGAGACCCAGTACTTC
.	TRBV10-3	few	TRBJ2-5	CAISDVAGATETQYF	TGTGCCATCAGTGATGTGGCAGGGGCGACGGAGACCCAGTACTTC
TRBD2	TRBV6-5	few	TRBJ2-7	CASSYSSGRASYEQYF	TGTGCCAGCAGTTACTCGTCCGGGAGGGCATCCTACGAGCAGTACTTC
.	TRBV7-2	few	TRBJ2-7	CASSRPPGSSYEQYF	TGTGCCAGCAGCCGCCCGCCGGGTTCCTCCTACGAGCAGTACTTC
.	TRBV5-1	few	TRBJ1-2	CASSLGARVADGYTF	TGCGCCAGCAGCTTGGGTGCCAGGGTGGCGGATGGCTACACCTTC
.	TRBV5-1	.	TRBJ2-5	CASSLKRSSGETQYF	TGCGCCAGCAGCTTAAAGCGGAGCTCCGGGGAGACCCAGTACTTC
.	TRBV5-1	.	TRBJ1-4	CASSLEVTRYEKLFF	TGCGCCAGCAGCTTGGAAGTGACGCGGTATGAAAAACTGTTTTTT
TRBD2	TRBV7-8	few	TRBJ2-1	CASSRTSGGGGQFF	TGTGCCAGCAGCCGTACTAGCGGCGGCGGCGGGCAGTTCTTC
.	TRBV7-9	few	TRBJ1-6	CASSLRASPLHF	TGTGCCAGCAGCTTACGGGCGTCACCCCTCCACTTT
.	TRBV7-9	.	TRBJ1-1	CASRDTTGTEAFF	TGTGCCAGCAGAGATACTACGGGGACTGAAGCTTTCTTT
.	TRBV20-1	many	TRBJ1-5	CSVVLQHNQPQHF	TGCAGTGTAGTGTTACAGCACAATCAGCCCCAGCATTTT
.	TRBV20-1	.	TRBJ2-7	CSAGGEQYF	TGCAGTGCTGGGGGCGAGCAGTACTTC
.	TRBV12-3/TRBV12-4	few	TRBJ2-3	CASTIGADTQYF	TGTGCCAGCACGATCGGCGCAGATACGCAGTATTTT
.	TRBV11-2	many	TRBJ1-5	CASSPGGARGNQPQHF	TGTGCCAGCAGCCCGGGGGGCGCTAGGGGGAATCAGCCCCAGCATTTT
TRBD2	TRBV29-1	many	TRBJ2-4	CSVEELAGKNIQYF	TGCAGCGTTGAGGAACTAGCGGGCAAAAACATTCAGTACTTC
TRBD1	TRBV20-1	many	TRBJ2-2	CSARGTGINTGELFF	TGCAGTGCTAGAGGGACAGGGATAAACACCGGGGAGCTGTTTTTT
.	TRBV5-1	many	TRBJ2-1	CASSQEPRTPIAGEQFF	TGCGCCAGCAGTCAGGAGCCTCGGACTCCCATCGCGGGTGAGCAGTTCTTC
.	TRBV20-1	few	TRBJ2-3	CSATEGEVAADTQYF	TGCAGTGCTACGGAGGGGGAGGTGGCTGCGGATACGCAGTATTTT